Described below is a single TCR beta chain sequence and its context. This entry is derived from a study of T-cell reconstitution after alpha-beta-depleted transplantation in children. A TCRbeta library incorporating unique molecular identifiers was prepared. Via MiXCR, TCRdb re-called the PCR reads, giving one row per CDR3 protein. The sample comprises 60,000 to 80,000 distinct CDR3 sequences, 5.5% to 7.5% of which are singletons, and approximately 2.3% rests with the top ten. J gave up 4 bases and V 6 bases, and 5 bases lay outside the gene matches. The CDR3 extends over 13 amino acids. Germline CDR1 and CDR2: SGHTA and FQGNSA.

The sequencing here drew on PBMCs from the stem cell graft donor, taken from the stem cell graft. The receptor was isolated from a human donor who donated a stem cell graft to a child with acute lymphoblastic leukemia. The chain carries TRBV7-2 and TRBJ1-2, with TRBD1 matching over 7 bases. The CDR3 loop reads CASSFPGGYGYTF. The DNA for the CDR3 is TGTGCCAGCAGTTTCCCAGGGGGCTATGGCTACACCTTC. Together with reference TRBV7-2 and TRBJ1-2, the CDR3 gives the full variable domain: GAGVSQSPSNKVTEKGKDVELRCDPISGHTALYWYRQSLGQGLEFLIYFQGNSAPDKSGLPSDRFSAERTGGSVSTLTIQRTQQEDSAVYLCASSFPGGYGYTFGSGTRLTVV.